The 29 T cell receptor beta chains listed next were all sequenced from one sample in a study of OX40 agonist ivuxolimab in advanced cancers. Sequenced by immunoSEQ multiplex PCR; TCRdb stores in-frame clones only, minus some. The table records some 150,000 clones, 85% to 95% of them present only once. Specimen: CD4+ or CD8+ T cells sorted from blood, collected in a trial of the OX40 agonist ivuxolimab. The receptors were gathered from an adult with an advanced solid tumor such as melanoma, head and neck, liver or kidney cancer.

This rearrangement joins TRBV28 to TRBJ1-2; weak D call: TRBD1 (6 bases). Trimming left V 10 bases short and J 4 bases short, with 13 bases between. The CDR3 sequence is 12 residues long. Germline lookup yields CDR1 MDHEN and CDR2 SYDVKM. CDR3: CATDRPVYGYTF. DNA for the CDR3: TGTGCCACGGACAGACCCGTCTATGGCTACACCTTC.

The J gene is TRBJ1-1, the V gene TRBV29-1; TRBD1 agrees at 7 bases. The V gene end was trimmed by 4 bases and the J gene end by 7 bases; junction bases not matched to a gene: 6. This CDR3 comprises 12 residues. From germline, CDR1 is SQVTM and CDR2 ANQGSEA. The CDR3 bases are TGCAGCGTTGGGGCAGGGGGGGGTGAAGCTTTCTTT. This encodes CSVGAGGGEAFF.

This clone turned up a few times. The genes are TRBV18 and TRBJ1-5; 9 nucleotides line up with TRBD1. V shed 6 bases and J 4 bases; nucleotides not matched to a gene: 10. The CDR3 is 16 residues long. Germline V gene data show CDR1 as KGHSH and CDR2 as LQKENI. The DNA for the CDR3 is TGTGCCAGCTCTCAACAGGGGGCTGAGAGGAATCAGCCCCAGCATTTT. It codes for CASSQQGAERNQPQHF.

The chain is built from TRBV4-3 and TRBJ1-1, with D unresolved. The ends were cut back, 0 bases at V and 3 bases at J, with 5 bases in the middle. The germline V gene encodes CDR1 LGHNA and CDR2 YSLEER. The CDR3 consists of 13 residues. The CDR3 is CASSQDLDTEAFF. In DNA, the CDR3 is TGCGCCAGCAGCCAAGATTTGGACACTGAAGCTTTCTTT.

V gene TRBV7-9 combines with J gene TRBJ2-1; 7 bases are a match to TRBD2. Germline V gene lookup returns CDR1 SEHNR and CDR2 FQNEAQ (reference sequence). The junction had 10 bases not matched to a gene; V was cut back by 2 bases and J by 12 bases. CDR3 size: 14 residues. CDR3 region: CASSLLGRVPLQFF. DNA of the CDR3: TGTGCCAGCAGCTTATTGGGGAGGGTGCCCCTGCAGTTCTTC.

The count of this clone is one. The gene calls are TRBV15 and TRBJ2-7; no clear D. V was clipped by 0 bases and J by 3 bases, with 12 bases between them. This CDR3 region has 15 residues. Per the germline V gene, CDR1 is LNHNV and CDR2 is YYDKDF (reference sequence). The CDR3 loop is CATSRDKAAYYEQYF. The CDR3 nucleotides are TGTGCCACCAGCAGAGATAAGGCAGCTTACTACGAGCAGTACTTC.

This chain uses TRBV27 with TRBJ2-5; 8 bases line up with TRBD1. V shed 8 bases, J shed 5 bases, and the junction held 16 bases outside the gene matches. The germline gives CDR1 MNHEY, CDR2 SMNVEV (reference sequence). The CDR3 runs 16 residues. The CDR3 spells CASQPLTGNRGETQYF. The CDR3 region has the DNA TGTGCCAGCCAACCCCTAACGGGCAACAGGGGGGAGACCCAGTACTTC.

This rearrangement joins TRBV5-1 to TRBJ2-7, with D maybe TRBD2 (5 bases). The CDR3 runs 13 residues. Trimming cost V 4 bases and J 3 bases, with 11 bases left between them. The germline CDR1 and CDR2 sequences are SGHRS and YFSETQ. The CDR3 DNA is TGCGCCAGCAGCGGCTCAACTAGCTACGAGCAGTACTTC. Translated: CASSGSTSYEQYF.

V and J are TRBV5-5 and TRBJ2-7; either TRBD1 or TRBD2 may supply D (6 bases each). The CDR3 spans 14 residues. Germline V gene lookup returns CDR1 SGHKS and CDR2 YYEKEE (reference sequence). V was shortened by 5 bases and J by 2 bases, with 14 bases between the two germline ends. The CDR3 loop is CASSRGAVPYEQYF. The CDR3 DNA follows: TGTGCCAGCAGTAGGGGGGCGGTCCCCTACGAGCAGTACTTC.

The chain has TRBV10-3 and TRBJ1-1; 9 bases are shared with TRBD1. The CDR3 is 13 residues long. Trimming cost V 10 bases and J 2 bases; bases outside gene matches: 5. Germline-derived CDR1 and CDR2 are ENHRY and SYGVKD. The CDR3 reads CATRDRANTEAFF. In DNA form, the CDR3 reads TGTGCCACGCGGGACAGGGCCAACACTGAAGCTTTCTTT.

This chain connects TRBV28 to TRBJ2-7; the match to TRBD2 covers 9 bases. The CDR3 length is 18 residues. J lost 2 bases, V lost 5 bases, and 16 bases had no gene match. CDR1 is MDHEN, CDR2 SYDVKM, per germline. In DNA form, the CDR3 reads TGTGCCAGCAGTATGGGGGGGGCCTTTAGCGGGAGACCCTACGAGCAGTACTTC. It specifies CASSMGGAFSGRPYEQYF.

The chain employs TRBV20-1 and TRBJ2-3, with no clear D. V shed 0 bases and J shed 5 bases, with 0 bases lying between them. CDR1 DFQATT and CDR2 SNEGSKA come from the germline V gene (reference sequence). This CDR3 is 10 amino acids long. CDR3 loop: CSAREDTQYF. As DNA, the CDR3 is TGCAGTGCTAGAGAAGATACGCAGTATTTT.

The chain is built from TRBV6-5 and TRBJ2-5; no clear D gene. The end of the DNA is better explained by TRBJ2-7, so the J call may be wrong. The V gene's germline CDR1 is MNHEY and CDR2 SVGAGI. CDR3 size: 16 residues. The CDR3 spells CASSYSVVRSSYEQYF. CDR3 nucleotides: TGTGCCAGCAGTTACTCTGTGGTCAGGAGCTCCTACGAGCAGTACTTC.

The chain employs TRBV5-1 and TRBJ1-1; 7 nucleotides agree with TRBD1. CDR1 is SGHRS and CDR2 is YFSETQ in the germline V gene. CDR3 length equals 16 residues. V gave up 5 bases and J gave up 10 bases; unmatched junction bases: 20. The CDR3 sequence is CASSPEPGTAAGGAFF. CDR3 sequence (DNA): TGCGCCAGCAGTCCTGAACCCGGGACAGCCGCGGGAGGAGCTTTCTTT.

This clone was recorded once. CDR3 coding DNA: TGTGCCAGCAGCCCCGGACAGTGGGCTCGGGAGCAGTTCTTC. Translated: CASSPGQWAREQFF. This chain uses TRBV11-3 with TRBJ2-1, with a weak D call TRBD1 (6 bases). V lost 5 bases and J lost 10, with 18 bases in between. Germline-derived CDR1 and CDR2 are SGHNT and YENEEA. CDR3 length equals 14 residues.

V usage is TRBV6-5 and J usage is TRBJ2-3; 10 bases agree with TRBD1. The CDR3 extends over 16 amino acids. Losses at the gene ends were 2 bases for V and 1 base for J; bases not matched to a gene: 3. Germline V CDR1 and CDR2: MNHEY, SVGAGI. The chain's CDR3 is CASSYHGQGGTDTQYF. The CDR3 DNA reads TGTGCCAGCAGTTACCACGGACAGGGGGGCACAGATACGCAGTATTTT.

This chain connects TRBV4-3 to TRBJ1-2; D is undetermined. This CDR3 has 16 residues. The germline V and J ends were trimmed by 2 bases and 8 bases, with 21 bases remaining between them. Germline lookup yields CDR1 LGHNA and CDR2 YSLEER. DNA for the CDR3: TGCGCCAGCAGCCAACACCCAAATCGGGCCCAAGAGGGCTACACCTTC. Translation gives CASSQHPNRAQEGYTF.

The chain recombines TRBV11-2 with TRBJ1-1, with no clear D. Germline loops: CDR1 SGHAT, CDR2 FQNNGV. The germline V and J ends were trimmed by 1 base and 0 bases, with 9 bases remaining between them. This CDR3 contains 15 residues. The CDR3 protein is CASSLGGSMNTEAFF. CDR3 DNA: TGTGCCAGCAGCTTAGGGGGATCCATGAACACTGAAGCTTTCTTT.

CDR3 sequence: CASSPTGGRQPQHF. CDR3 nucleotide sequence: TGTGCCAGCAGTCCGACAGGGGGGCGACAGCCCCAGCATTTT. V usage is TRBV2 and J usage is TRBJ1-5; 9 bases agree with TRBD1. Germline V gene lookup returns CDR1 SNHLY and CDR2 FYNNEI. V shed 5 bases, J shed 7 bases, and the junction held 6 bases outside the gene matches. This CDR3 has 14 residues. The whole variable domain, remainder taken from reference TRBV2 and TRBJ1-5, is EPEVTQTPSHQVTQMGQEVILRCVPISNHLYFYWYRQILGQKVEFLVSFYNNEISEKSEIFDDQFSVERPDGSNFTLKIRSTKLEDSAMYFCASSPTGGRQPQHFGDGTRLSIL.

The gene calls are TRBV12-5 and TRBJ1-1, with D unresolved. The germline CDR1 and CDR2 sequences are LGHNT and FRNRAP. The CDR3 is 14 residues long. Trimming pared 7 bases from V and 0 bases from J, leaving 12 bases between. The CDR3 spells CASAWGGMNTEAFF. The CDR3 region has the DNA TGTGCTAGTGCCTGGGGAGGAATGAACACTGAAGCTTTCTTT.

This clone was detected a few times. The chain combines TRBV11-2 with TRBJ2-1, with D unresolved. The CDR3 extends over 12 amino acids. Germline CDR1 is SGHAT and CDR2 is FQNNGV. Between the trimmed V and J ends, which lost 5 bases and 6 bases, there was a span of 8 bases. The CDR3 DNA reads as TGTGCCAGCAGCCCTAACCTCAATGAGCAGTTCTTC. Amino acid sequence: CASSPNLNEQFF.

The V gene is TRBV6-5, the J gene TRBJ1-2; the D is unclear. The germline V gene encodes CDR1 MNHEY and CDR2 SVGAGI. CDR3 length: 15 amino acids. V was cut by 0 bases and J by 8 bases, with 16 bases left in between. The CDR3 reads CASSYSRTALGGYTF. The CDR3 DNA sequence: TGTGCCAGCAGTTACTCTCGGACGGCCCTGGGGGGCTACACCTTC.

This rearrangement joins TRBV30 to TRBJ2-7; D call uncertain. In germline, CDR1 is GTSNPN, CDR2 SVGIG (reference sequence). V lost 2 bases, J lost 7 bases, and 9 bases lay in between. The CDR3 is made up of 11 amino acids. CDR3 bases: TGTGCCTGGAGTCTGGGTTGGGAGCAGTACTTC. It specifies CAWSLGWEQYF.

This chain links TRBV5-1 with TRBJ2-5; D remains unclear. The V gene's germline CDR1 is SGHRS and CDR2 YFSETQ. Deletions cut 7 bases from V and 4 bases from J, with 20 bases between. The CDR3 has 15 residues. CDR3 residues: CASRDRTALGETQYF. The CDR3 nucleotides are TGCGCCAGCCGCGACCGAACGGCCCTGGGAGAGACCCAGTACTTC.

The V gene is TRBV5-4, the J gene TRBJ1-2; 8 bases agree with TRBD1. This CDR3 has 14 amino acids. Trimming took 3 bases from V and 3 from J; bases not matched to a gene: 4. In germline, CDR1 is SGHNT, CDR2 YYREEE (reference sequence). CDR3: CASSSKQGDYGYTF. The CDR3, as DNA: TGTGCCAGCAGCTCCAAACAGGGGGACTATGGCTACACCTTC.

The V and J genes are TRBV5-1 and TRBJ2-6; D may correspond to TRBD1 or TRBD2 (5 bases each). The CDR3 is 15 amino acids. V was trimmed by 0 bases and J by 2 bases, leaving 6 bases between them. Per the germline V gene, CDR1 is SGHRS and CDR2 is YFSETQ. CDR3 coding DNA: TGCGCCAGCAGCTTGGAGGGACCTGGGGCCAACGTCCTGACTTTC. Protein: CASSLEGPGANVLTF. The complete variable domain, with remaining parts taken from reference TRBV5-1 and TRBJ2-6, reads KAGVTQTPRYLIKTRGQQVTLSCSPISGHRSVSWYQQTPGQGLQFLFEYFSETQRNKGNFPGRFSGRQFSNSRSEMNVSTLELGDSALYLCASSLEGPGANVLTFGAGSRLTVL.

The V gene is TRBV4-3, the J gene TRBJ2-7; 9 positions agree with TRBD1. Germline values: CDR1 LGHNA, CDR2 YSLEER. CDR3 size: 16 residues. J lost 5 bases, V lost 1 base, and 9 bases had no gene match. CDR3 in DNA: TGCGCCAGCAGCCAAGCTAGGGGGACAGGGCTCGACGAGCAGTACTTC. Translated: CASSQARGTGLDEQYF.

V and J are TRBV6-4 and TRBJ1-5, with a weak D call TRBD1 (6 bases). Per germline, CDR1 MRHNA and CDR2 SNTAGT. The ends were cut back, 4 bases at V and 4 bases at J, with 8 bases in the middle. The CDR3 runs to 13 residues. The CDR3 region has the DNA TGTGCCAGCAGTGTGGACAGAAATCAGCCCCAGCATTTT. Translated: CASSVDRNQPQHF.

The genes are TRBV6-6 and TRBJ1-5; D uncertain. This CDR3 is 14 amino acids long. The germline V gene has CDR1 MNHNY and CDR2 SVGAGI (reference sequence). V lost 4 bases to trimming and J lost 0 bases, with 7 bases between them. The CDR3 DNA reads TGTGCCAGCAGTTTCTCGGCTAGCAATCAGCCCCAGCATTTT. It encodes CASSFSASNQPQHF.